Listed below are T cell receptor beta chains from one sample, sequenced in a study of spatial heterogeneity in lung cancer. TCRdb fed the 5' RACE reads into MiXCR, producing one record per CDR3 protein. The sample has 9,500 to 13,000 distinct CDR3 sequences, about an eighth seen once. Sequencing used lung tumor tissue, obtained at surgery. These receptors originate from a female donor with early-stage non-small cell lung cancer. CDR3s include the opening cysteine and the closing phenylalanine or tryptophan. Fields, in order: J gene, V gene, clone size, CDR3 length, D gene, CDR3 protein, CDR3 DNA. The D gene is left open where the match is weak. Rows give clone size only sometimes, using once, few, many, or a class for an expanded clone.

J gene: TRBJ1-4
V gene: TRBV6-2/TRBV6-3
clone size: many
CDR3 length: 15
D gene: NA
CDR3 protein: CASRKGGATNEKLFF
CDR3 DNA: TGTGCCAGCAGAAAGGGGGGAGCAACTAATGAAAAACTGTTTTTT

J gene: TRBJ2-7
V gene: TRBV2
clone size: medium-sized
CDR3 length: 13
D gene: NA
CDR3 protein: CASRASLWDEQYF
CDR3 DNA: TGTGCCAGCAGGGCCTCCCTTTGGGACGAGCAGTACTTC

J gene: TRBJ2-7
V gene: TRBV7-2
clone size: NA
CDR3 length: 14
D gene: NA
CDR3 protein: CASSLSLLSYEQYF
CDR3 DNA: TGTGCCAGCAGCTTAAGTCTACTCTCCTACGAGCAGTACTTC

J gene: TRBJ2-3
V gene: TRBV5-1
clone size: once
CDR3 length: 14
D gene: TRBD2
CDR3 protein: CASTEGGRTDTQYF
CDR3 DNA: TGCGCCAGCACAGAAGGCGGGAGGACAGATACGCAGTATTTT

J gene: TRBJ2-1
V gene: TRBV20-1
clone size: NA
CDR3 length: 14
D gene: TRBD2
CDR3 protein: CSASNREGRNEQFF
CDR3 DNA: TGCAGTGCCTCTAACCGGGAGGGCCGTAATGAGCAGTTCTTC

J gene: TRBJ2-5
V gene: TRBV7-9
clone size: many
CDR3 length: 16
D gene: NA
CDR3 protein: CASSRWTTALQETQYF
CDR3 DNA: TGTGCCAGCAGCCGATGGACGACAGCCCTCCAGGAGACCCAGTACTTC

J gene: TRBJ1-4
V gene: TRBV10-3
clone size: medium-sized
CDR3 length: 14
D gene: NA
CDR3 protein: CAISRTETNEKLFF
CDR3 DNA: TGTGCCATCAGCCGGACAGAAACTAATGAAAAACTGTTTTTT

J gene: TRBJ2-7
V gene: TRBV7-2
clone size: many
CDR3 length: 15
D gene: TRBD1
CDR3 protein: CASSIPGQGPYEQYF
CDR3 DNA: TGTGCCAGCAGCATTCCGGGACAGGGGCCCTACGAGCAGTACTTC

J gene: TRBJ2-7
V gene: TRBV7-2
clone size: many
CDR3 length: 13
D gene: TRBD2
CDR3 protein: CATGLAGGYEQYF
CDR3 DNA: TGTGCCACCGGACTAGCGGGAGGGTACGAGCAGTACTTC

J gene: TRBJ2-7
V gene: TRBV29-1
clone size: NA
CDR3 length: 15
D gene: TRBD2
CDR3 protein: CSAYHRTSGSYEQYF
CDR3 DNA: TGCAGCGCTTACCACCGGACTAGCGGGAGTTACGAGCAGTACTTC

J gene: TRBJ2-1
V gene: TRBV19
clone size: many
CDR3 length: 12
D gene: NA
CDR3 protein: CASRAWDNEQFF
CDR3 DNA: TGTGCCAGTAGGGCCTGGGACAATGAGCAGTTCTTC

J gene: TRBJ1-5
V gene: TRBV6-1
clone size: NA
CDR3 length: 13
D gene: NA
CDR3 protein: CASSDSGNQPQHF
CDR3 DNA: TGTGCCAGCAGCGACAGTGGCAATCAGCCCCAGCATTTT

J gene: TRBJ2-3
V gene: TRBV6-1
clone size: medium-sized
CDR3 length: 13
D gene: NA
CDR3 protein: CASIMGSTDTQYF
CDR3 DNA: TGTGCCAGCATCATGGGCTCCACAGATACGCAGTATTTT

J gene: TRBJ2-1
V gene: TRBV6-5
clone size: medium-sized
CDR3 length: 15
D gene: NA
CDR3 protein: CASTLGLEALNEQFF
CDR3 DNA: TGTGCCAGCACTCTGGGCCTCGAAGCCCTGAATGAGCAGTTCTTC

J gene: TRBJ2-7
V gene: TRBV30
clone size: many
CDR3 length: 14
D gene: TRBD1
CDR3 protein: CAWKFGTGDYEQYF
CDR3 DNA: TGTGCCTGGAAATTCGGGACAGGGGACTACGAGCAGTACTTC

J gene: TRBJ2-1
V gene: TRBV20-1
clone size: many
CDR3 length: 17
D gene: NA
CDR3 protein: CSASFEVFSSSYNEQFF
CDR3 DNA: TGCAGTGCTAGTTTCGAAGTATTCAGCAGCTCCTACAATGAGCAGTTCTTC

J gene: TRBJ2-3
V gene: TRBV11-3
clone size: few
CDR3 length: 17
D gene: TRBD2
CDR3 protein: CASSLGASGGYTDTQYF
CDR3 DNA: TGTGCCAGCAGCTTAGGAGCTAGCGGGGGGTACACAGATACGCAGTATTTT

J gene: TRBJ1-2
V gene: TRBV4-1
clone size: NA
CDR3 length: 13
D gene: NA
CDR3 protein: CASSQTVTYGYTF
CDR3 DNA: TGCGCCAGCAGCCAAACAGTCACCTATGGCTACACCTTC

J gene: TRBJ2-1
V gene: TRBV6-5
clone size: large
CDR3 length: 15
D gene: TRBD1
CDR3 protein: CASRPTGKGYNEQFF
CDR3 DNA: TGTGCCAGCAGGCCGACAGGGAAGGGATACAATGAGCAGTTCTTC

J gene: TRBJ2-7
V gene: TRBV5-1
clone size: NA
CDR3 length: 17
D gene: NA
CDR3 protein: CASSWEEGRRKTYEQYF
CDR3 DNA: TGCGCCAGCAGCTGGGAGGAGGGCCGCAGGAAGACCTACGAGCAGTACTTC

J gene: TRBJ1-2
V gene: TRBV27
clone size: medium-sized
CDR3 length: 14
D gene: NA
CDR3 protein: CASSDSGSSYGYTF
CDR3 DNA: TGTGCCAGCAGTGACAGTGGATCTTCCTATGGCTACACCTTC

J gene: TRBJ1-4
V gene: TRBV5-8
clone size: few
CDR3 length: 15
D gene: NA
CDR3 protein: CTSSLRAGAGEKLFF
CDR3 DNA: TGTACCAGCAGCTTGAGGGCGGGGGCCGGTGAAAAACTGTTTTTT

J gene: TRBJ2-1
V gene: TRBV3-1
clone size: many
CDR3 length: 17
D gene: TRBD2
CDR3 protein: CASSPRGSSGGPNEQFF
CDR3 DNA: TGTGCCAGCAGCCCGAGGGGCTCTAGCGGGGGGCCCAATGAGCAGTTCTTC

J gene: TRBJ1-2
V gene: TRBV7-9
clone size: many
CDR3 length: 13
D gene: NA
CDR3 protein: CASSLVGDYGYTF
CDR3 DNA: TGTGCCAGCAGCTTAGTGGGGGACTATGGCTACACCTTC

J gene: TRBJ1-1
V gene: TRBV7-6
clone size: few
CDR3 length: 13
D gene: NA
CDR3 protein: CASSLGQTTEAFF
CDR3 DNA: TGTGCCAGCAGCTTAGGACAGACCACTGAAGCTTTCTTT

J gene: TRBJ1-5
V gene: TRBV9
clone size: many
CDR3 length: 13
D gene: NA
CDR3 protein: CASSRMFNQPQHF
CDR3 DNA: TGTGCCAGCAGCCGAATGTTTAATCAGCCCCAGCATTTT

J gene: TRBJ2-1
V gene: TRBV5-4
clone size: many
CDR3 length: 11
D gene: NA
CDR3 protein: CATHRTNEQFF
CDR3 DNA: TGTGCCACGCATCGGACCAATGAGCAGTTCTTC

J gene: TRBJ1-4
V gene: TRBV20-1
clone size: few
CDR3 length: 15
D gene: TRBD1
CDR3 protein: CSAIVQDRGREKLFF
CDR3 DNA: TGCAGTGCTATAGTCCAGGACAGGGGACGTGAAAAACTGTTTTTT

J gene: TRBJ2-3
V gene: TRBV6-2/TRBV6-3
clone size: few
CDR3 length: 17
D gene: TRBD2
CDR3 protein: CASSYEVLAGQNGTQYF
CDR3 DNA: TGTGCCAGCAGTTACGAGGTACTAGCGGGGCAAAATGGGACGCAGTATTTT

J gene: TRBJ1-5
V gene: TRBV6-1
clone size: few
CDR3 length: 13
D gene: NA
CDR3 protein: CASSGQSNQPQHF
CDR3 DNA: TGTGCCAGCAGTGGACAGAGCAATCAGCCCCAGCATTTT

J gene: TRBJ2-3
V gene: TRBV6-5
clone size: many
CDR3 length: 16
D gene: NA
CDR3 protein: CASSPHIITSTDTQYF
CDR3 DNA: TGTGCCAGCAGTCCGCACATCATCACTAGCACAGATACGCAGTATTTT

J gene: TRBJ1-2
V gene: TRBV7-2
clone size: medium-sized
CDR3 length: 12
D gene: NA
CDR3 protein: CASSLRDYGYTF
CDR3 DNA: TGTGCCAGCAGCTTAAGAGATTATGGCTACACCTTC

J gene: TRBJ2-7
V gene: TRBV7-9
clone size: many
CDR3 length: 14
D gene: TRBD1
CDR3 protein: CASSPPDRAHEQYF
CDR3 DNA: TGTGCCAGCAGCCCCCCTGACAGGGCCCACGAGCAGTACTTC

J gene: TRBJ2-7
V gene: TRBV7-3
clone size: many
CDR3 length: 18
D gene: TRBD1
CDR3 protein: CASSLTLRGPDYLYEQYF
CDR3 DNA: TGTGCCAGCAGCTTAACGTTAAGGGGGCCAGACTACCTCTACGAGCAGTACTTC

J gene: TRBJ2-5
V gene: TRBV13
clone size: many
CDR3 length: 16
D gene: TRBD1
CDR3 protein: CASSSAAQGAQETQYF
CDR3 DNA: TGTGCCAGCAGCTCGGCTGCCCAGGGGGCCCAAGAGACCCAGTACTTC

J gene: TRBJ1-1
V gene: TRBV19
clone size: few
CDR3 length: 14
D gene: NA
CDR3 protein: CASSIPGYNTEAFF
CDR3 DNA: TGTGCCAGTAGTATTCCCGGGTACAACACTGAAGCTTTCTTT

J gene: TRBJ1-6
V gene: TRBV10-3
clone size: many
CDR3 length: 12
D gene: NA
CDR3 protein: CAISVGDSPLPF
CDR3 DNA: TGTGCCATCAGTGTAGGGGACTCACCCCTCCCCTTT

J gene: TRBJ2-7
V gene: TRBV29-1
clone size: few
CDR3 length: 11
D gene: NA
CDR3 protein: CSVGPGYEQYF
CDR3 DNA: TGCAGCGTTGGTCCAGGCTACGAGCAGTACTTC

J gene: TRBJ2-5
V gene: TRBV6-6
clone size: medium-sized
CDR3 length: 16
D gene: TRBD2
CDR3 protein: CASSLGVAGRQETQYF
CDR3 DNA: TGTGCCAGCAGCCTCGGGGTAGCGGGGCGCCAAGAGACCCAGTACTTC

J gene: TRBJ2-5
V gene: TRBV7-7
clone size: many
CDR3 length: 14
D gene: TRBD1
CDR3 protein: CASSPERDSETQYF
CDR3 DNA: TGTGCCAGCAGCCCCGAGAGGGACAGCGAGACCCAGTACTTC

J gene: TRBJ1-1
V gene: TRBV20-1
clone size: few
CDR3 length: 13
D gene: NA
CDR3 protein: CSASPGGNTEAFF
CDR3 DNA: TGCAGTGCTAGCCCGGGGGGGAACACTGAAGCTTTCTTT

J gene: TRBJ1-4
V gene: TRBV4-1
clone size: NA
CDR3 length: 15
D gene: NA
CDR3 protein: CASRVDSTTNEKLFF
CDR3 DNA: TGCGCCAGCCGCGTCGACTCGACAACTAATGAAAAACTGTTTTTT

J gene: TRBJ2-3
V gene: TRBV10-3
clone size: medium-sized
CDR3 length: 12
D gene: TRBD2
CDR3 protein: CAISGTSGGRYF
CDR3 DNA: TGTGCCATCAGCGGGACTAGCGGGGGGCGTTATTTT

J gene: TRBJ2-4
V gene: TRBV7-2
clone size: NA
CDR3 length: 18
D gene: TRBD1
CDR3 protein: CASSLTGTGDRAKNIQYF
CDR3 DNA: TGTGCCAGCAGCTTAACAGGGACAGGGGACCGAGCCAAAAACATTCAGTACTTC

J gene: TRBJ2-1
V gene: TRBV6-5
clone size: few
CDR3 length: 16
D gene: TRBD2
CDR3 protein: CASSLISGRDDNEQFF
CDR3 DNA: TGTGCCAGCAGTCTCATTAGCGGGAGGGACGATAATGAGCAGTTCTTC

J gene: TRBJ2-3
V gene: TRBV6-2/TRBV6-3
clone size: medium-sized
CDR3 length: 12
D gene: NA
CDR3 protein: CASSLTPDTQYF
CDR3 DNA: TGTGCCAGCAGTTTGACTCCAGATACGCAGTATTTT

J gene: TRBJ2-4
V gene: TRBV11-3
clone size: many
CDR3 length: 14
D gene: NA
CDR3 protein: CASSFGGDKNIQYF
CDR3 DNA: TGTGCCAGCAGCTTCGGGGGAGACAAAAACATTCAGTACTTC

J gene: TRBJ1-6
V gene: TRBV6-5
clone size: NA
CDR3 length: 14
D gene: NA
CDR3 protein: CVSSSRDPHSPLHF
CDR3 DNA: TGTGTCAGCAGTTCCCGGGATCCGCATTCACCCCTCCACTTT

J gene: TRBJ1-4
V gene: TRBV4-3
clone size: few
CDR3 length: 14
D gene: NA
CDR3 protein: CASSQDLGVLKLFF
CDR3 DNA: TGCGCCAGCAGCCAAGATCTTGGGGTTTTGAAACTGTTTTTT

J gene: TRBJ1-2
V gene: TRBV6-5
clone size: many
CDR3 length: 13
D gene: NA
CDR3 protein: CASSPGGYYGYTF
CDR3 DNA: TGTGCCAGCAGCCCCGGGGGTTACTATGGCTACACCTTC

J gene: TRBJ2-5
V gene: TRBV27
clone size: NA
CDR3 length: 17
D gene: TRBD2
CDR3 protein: CASSSRLAEGRQETQYF
CDR3 DNA: TGTGCCAGCAGTTCGAGACTAGCGGAGGGACGCCAAGAGACCCAGTACTTC

J gene: TRBJ1-1
V gene: TRBV12-5
clone size: medium-sized
CDR3 length: 16
D gene: TRBD1
CDR3 protein: CASGLKQGGMNTEAFF
CDR3 DNA: TGTGCTAGTGGACTAAAACAGGGGGGGATGAACACTGAAGCTTTCTTT

J gene: TRBJ2-1
V gene: TRBV20-1
clone size: many
CDR3 length: 12
D gene: NA
CDR3 protein: CSARGGVNEQFF
CDR3 DNA: TGCAGTGCTAGAGGCGGGGTCAATGAGCAGTTCTTC

J gene: TRBJ2-7
V gene: TRBV2
clone size: many
CDR3 length: 14
D gene: NA
CDR3 protein: CASIAEGPAYEQYF
CDR3 DNA: TGTGCCAGCATCGCTGAGGGGCCCGCCTACGAGCAGTACTTC

J gene: TRBJ2-2
V gene: TRBV19
clone size: many
CDR3 length: 15
D gene: NA
CDR3 protein: CASKRGAENTGELFF
CDR3 DNA: TGTGCCAGTAAGAGAGGGGCAGAGAACACCGGGGAGCTGTTTTTT

J gene: TRBJ2-1
V gene: TRBV29-1
clone size: NA
CDR3 length: 16
D gene: TRBD2
CDR3 protein: CSVERAGASSYNEQFF
CDR3 DNA: TGCAGCGTTGAGAGAGCGGGGGCTAGCTCCTACAATGAGCAGTTCTTC

J gene: TRBJ2-5
V gene: TRBV5-1
clone size: many
CDR3 length: 12
D gene: NA
CDR3 protein: CASSDVQFTQYF
CDR3 DNA: TGCGCCAGCAGCGACGTCCAGTTTACCCAGTACTTC

J gene: TRBJ2-5
V gene: TRBV11-1
clone size: many
CDR3 length: 12
D gene: NA
CDR3 protein: CASSSEGETQYF
CDR3 DNA: TGTGCCAGCAGCTCCGAGGGCGAGACCCAGTACTTC

J gene: TRBJ2-5
V gene: TRBV6-1
clone size: NA
CDR3 length: 14
D gene: TRBD2
CDR3 protein: CASIVDTAGVTQYF
CDR3 DNA: TGTGCCAGCATAGTGGACACAGCGGGAGTGACCCAGTACTTC